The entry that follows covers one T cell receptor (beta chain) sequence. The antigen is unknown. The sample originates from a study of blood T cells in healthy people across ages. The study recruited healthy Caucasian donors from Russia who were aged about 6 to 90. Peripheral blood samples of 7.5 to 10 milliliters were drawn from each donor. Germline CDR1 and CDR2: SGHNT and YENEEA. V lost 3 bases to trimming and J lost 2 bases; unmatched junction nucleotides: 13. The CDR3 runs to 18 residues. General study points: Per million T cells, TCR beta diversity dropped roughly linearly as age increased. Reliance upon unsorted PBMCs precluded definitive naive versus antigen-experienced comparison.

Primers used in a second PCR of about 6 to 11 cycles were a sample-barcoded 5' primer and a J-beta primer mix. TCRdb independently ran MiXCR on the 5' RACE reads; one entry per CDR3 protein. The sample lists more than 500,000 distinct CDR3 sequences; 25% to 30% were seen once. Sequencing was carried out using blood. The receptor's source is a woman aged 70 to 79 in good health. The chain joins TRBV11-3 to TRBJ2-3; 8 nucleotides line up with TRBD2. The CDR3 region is CASSLESTSVGYTDTQYF. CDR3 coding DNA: TGTGCCAGCAGCTTGGAGTCGACTAGCGTGGGATACACAGATACGCAGTATTTT.